This T cell receptor (beta chain) was recovered during a study of T cell responses to AZD1222 COVID-19 vaccine. Clones were read by immunoSEQ multiplex PCR, and TCRdb kept only the in-frame ones, dropping some. The sample consists of tens of thousands of clones, under 95% of them appearing once. The CDR3 totals 13 residues. Germline assignment: CDR1 SNHLY and CDR2 FYNNEI. V lost 4 bases and J 7 bases, leaving 11 bases between the germline ends. This sequence joins TRBV2 and TRBJ1-5; no reliable D call. The sample in question was peripheral blood, obtained on day 0 of MenACWY control vaccination. The sequence came from an adult in good health. Written as DNA, the CDR3 is TGTGCCAGCAGTGGATTCGAGGACCAGCCCCAGCATTTT. Translation gives CASSGFEDQPQHF. The entire variable domain, with the rest obtained from reference TRBV2 and TRBJ1-5, is as follows: EPEVTQTPSHQVTQMGQEVILRCVPISNHLYFYWYRQILGQKVEFLVSFYNNEISEKSEIFDDQFSVERPDGSNFTLKIRSTKLEDSAMYFCASSGFEDQPQHFGDGTRLSIL.